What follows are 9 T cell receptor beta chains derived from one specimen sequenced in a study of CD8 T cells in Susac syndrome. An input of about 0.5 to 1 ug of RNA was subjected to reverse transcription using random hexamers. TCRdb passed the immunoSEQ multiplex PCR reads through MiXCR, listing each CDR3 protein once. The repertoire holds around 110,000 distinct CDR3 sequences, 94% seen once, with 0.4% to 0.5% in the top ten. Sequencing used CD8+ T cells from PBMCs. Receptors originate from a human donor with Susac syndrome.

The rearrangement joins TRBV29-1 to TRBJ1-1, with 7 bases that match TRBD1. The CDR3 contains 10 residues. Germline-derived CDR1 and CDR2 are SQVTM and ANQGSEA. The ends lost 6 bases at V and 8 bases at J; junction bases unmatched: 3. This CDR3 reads CSVAQGEAFF. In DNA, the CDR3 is TGCAGCGTCGCACAGGGGGAAGCTTTCTTT.

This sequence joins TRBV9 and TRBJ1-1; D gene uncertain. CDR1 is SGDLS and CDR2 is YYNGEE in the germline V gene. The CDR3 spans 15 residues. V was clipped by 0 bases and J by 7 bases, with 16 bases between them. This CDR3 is CASSVVRHQTGEAFF. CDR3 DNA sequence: TGTGCCAGCAGCGTAGTAAGGCACCAAACTGGTGAAGCTTTCTTT.

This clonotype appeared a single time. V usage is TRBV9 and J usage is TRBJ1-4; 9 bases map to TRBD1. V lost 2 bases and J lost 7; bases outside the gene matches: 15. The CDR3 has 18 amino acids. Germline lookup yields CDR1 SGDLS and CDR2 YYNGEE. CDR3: CASSVRTGEGGNPEKLFF. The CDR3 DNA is TGTGCCAGCAGCGTCAGGACAGGGGAAGGTGGGAACCCTGAAAAACTGTTTTTT.

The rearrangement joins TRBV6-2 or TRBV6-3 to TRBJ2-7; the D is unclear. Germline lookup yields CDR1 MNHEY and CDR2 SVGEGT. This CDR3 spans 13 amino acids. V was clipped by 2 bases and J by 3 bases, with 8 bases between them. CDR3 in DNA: TGTGCCAGCAGTTACGGTCAGTTCTACGAGCAGTACTTC. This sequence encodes CASSYGQFYEQYF.

This CDR3 is CASSVEAIRHQQFF. For the CDR3, the DNA is TGTGCCAGCAGCGTAGAGGCAATACGACACCAGCAGTTCTTC. The chain combines TRBV9 with TRBJ2-1; D gene uncertain. The CDR3 is 14 residues long. Trimming removed 0 bases from V and 11 bases from J, with 15 bases in between. CDR1 SGDLS and CDR2 YYNGEE come from the germline V gene.

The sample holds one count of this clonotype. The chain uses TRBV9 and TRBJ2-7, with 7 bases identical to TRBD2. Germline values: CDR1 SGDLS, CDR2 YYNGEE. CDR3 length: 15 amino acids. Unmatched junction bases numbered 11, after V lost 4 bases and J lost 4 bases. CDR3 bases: TGTGCCAGCAGCCCAACGGGGGGACGAGGGTACGAGCAGTACTTC. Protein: CASSPTGGRGYEQYF.

The CDR3 nucleotides are TGTGCCAGCAGTCCATGGTCTACAGGGGCGATGGACGAGCAGTACTTC. Encoded protein: CASSPWSTGAMDEQYF. The genes are TRBV27 and TRBJ2-7; 7 nucleotides line up with TRBD1. CDR1 MNHEY and CDR2 SMNVEV come from the germline V gene (reference sequence). V trimming: 5 bases; J trimming: 5 bases; junction bases outside the gene matches: 15. The CDR3 is 16 amino acids.

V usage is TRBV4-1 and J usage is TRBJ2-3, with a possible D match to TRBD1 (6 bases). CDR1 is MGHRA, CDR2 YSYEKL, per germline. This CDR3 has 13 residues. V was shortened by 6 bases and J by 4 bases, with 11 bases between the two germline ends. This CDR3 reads CASRYRAADTQYF. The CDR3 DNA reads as TGCGCCAGCAGATACAGGGCAGCAGATACGCAGTATTTT.

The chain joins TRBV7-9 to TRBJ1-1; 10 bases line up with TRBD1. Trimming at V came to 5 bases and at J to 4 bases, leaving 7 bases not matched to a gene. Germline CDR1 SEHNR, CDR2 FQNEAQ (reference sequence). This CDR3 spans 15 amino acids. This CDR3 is CASSPGQGDLTEAFF. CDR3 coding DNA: TGTGCCAGCAGCCCAGGACAGGGGGACCTCACTGAAGCTTTCTTT.